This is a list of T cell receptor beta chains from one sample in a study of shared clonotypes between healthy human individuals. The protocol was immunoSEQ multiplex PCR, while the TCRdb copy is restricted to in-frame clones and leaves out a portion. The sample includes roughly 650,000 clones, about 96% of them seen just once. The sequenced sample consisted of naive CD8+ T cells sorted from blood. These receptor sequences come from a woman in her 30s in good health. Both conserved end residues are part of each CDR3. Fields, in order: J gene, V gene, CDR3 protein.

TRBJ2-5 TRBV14 CASSQEGPSPQETQYF
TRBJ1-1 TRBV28 CASSAQVNTEAFF
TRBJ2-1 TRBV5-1 CASSSHRYTGNEQFF
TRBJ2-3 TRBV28 CASSFTFSTSGKTDTQYF
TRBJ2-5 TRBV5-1 CASSLERAEEETQYF
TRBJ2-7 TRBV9 CASSATQGGEQYF
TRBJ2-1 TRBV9 CASSVDGDNEQFF
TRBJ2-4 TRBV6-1 CASWTELAKNIQYF
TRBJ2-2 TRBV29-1 CSAVWGTGELFF
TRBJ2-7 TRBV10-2 CASSESSPSFYEQYF
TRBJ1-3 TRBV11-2 CASSPGNTIYF
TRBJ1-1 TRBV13 CATQGQGQSF
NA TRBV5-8 CASSQGSLMHEQYF
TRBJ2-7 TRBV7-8 CASSLSGINHEQYF
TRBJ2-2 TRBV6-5 CASSPMDGSTGELFF
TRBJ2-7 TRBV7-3 CASSSGLAGVYEQYF
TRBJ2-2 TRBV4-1 CASSQPGLAGTGELFF
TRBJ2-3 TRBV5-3 CARSPSHGVSTDTQYF
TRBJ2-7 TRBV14 CASSQDWASGNYEQYF
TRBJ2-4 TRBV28 CASSQTGSLQYF
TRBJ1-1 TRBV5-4 CASSLGQGSVDTEAFF
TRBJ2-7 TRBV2 CASSAADSAGEQYF
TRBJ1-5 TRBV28 CASRPPGQGGQPQHF
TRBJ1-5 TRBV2 CASSEERGSNQPQHF
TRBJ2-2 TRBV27 CASSPLGRVKGANTGELFF
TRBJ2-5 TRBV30 CAWSAGQEGETQYF
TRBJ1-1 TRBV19 CASSQDRFISGNTEAFF
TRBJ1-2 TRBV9 CASSFSTTGVNYGYTF
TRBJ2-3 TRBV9 CASSEDRSTDTQYF
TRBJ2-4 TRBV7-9 CASSLRSEIAKNIQYF
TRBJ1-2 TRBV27 CASSLYVGEDYGYTF
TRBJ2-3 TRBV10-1 CASSDDLAGDTDTQYF
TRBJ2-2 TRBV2 CASGPLGGRATGELFF
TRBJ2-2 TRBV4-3 CASSQIGELFF
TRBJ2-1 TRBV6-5 CASSILAGEYNEQFF
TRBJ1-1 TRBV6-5 CASSYTRNTEAFF
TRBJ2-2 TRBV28 CASSLTRGPTGELFF
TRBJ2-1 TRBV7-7 CASSIGTSGYNEQFF
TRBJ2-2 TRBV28 CASREKNTGELFF
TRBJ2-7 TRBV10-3 CAINGGPSSYEQYF
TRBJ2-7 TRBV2 CASSEFRQLSSYEQYF
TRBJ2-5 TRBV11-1 CASSLGQETQYF
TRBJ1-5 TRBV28 CASTSVEEGANQPQHF
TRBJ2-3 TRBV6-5 CASSYSNGELYF
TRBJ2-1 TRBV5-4 CASSTGPPAVF
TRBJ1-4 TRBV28 CASSFSRWHEKLFF
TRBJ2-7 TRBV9 CASSVGTSGSYEQYF
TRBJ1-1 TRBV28 CASIERMNTEAFF